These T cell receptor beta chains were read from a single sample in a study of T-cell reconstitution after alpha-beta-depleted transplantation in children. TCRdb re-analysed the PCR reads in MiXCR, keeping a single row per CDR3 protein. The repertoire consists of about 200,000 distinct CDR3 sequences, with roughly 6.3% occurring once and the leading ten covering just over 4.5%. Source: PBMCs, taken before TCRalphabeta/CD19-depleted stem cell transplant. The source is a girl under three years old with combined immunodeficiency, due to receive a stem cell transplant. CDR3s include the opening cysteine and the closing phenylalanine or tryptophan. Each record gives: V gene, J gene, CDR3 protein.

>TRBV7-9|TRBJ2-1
CASSSGHPYNEQFF
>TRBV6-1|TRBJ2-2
CASSPRSIAGVGELFF
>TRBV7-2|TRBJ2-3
CASRRASTDTQYF
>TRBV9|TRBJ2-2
CASSVAITETGELFF
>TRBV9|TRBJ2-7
CASSVETSGDYEQYF
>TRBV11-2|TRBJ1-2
CASSLEIGWNRRPLYGYTF
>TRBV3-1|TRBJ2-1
CASSPTRIPINEQFF
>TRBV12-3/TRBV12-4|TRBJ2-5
CASHKDRGQETQYF
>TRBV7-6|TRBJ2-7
CASSSEGYSYEQYF
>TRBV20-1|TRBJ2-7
CSARVRARGAYEQYF
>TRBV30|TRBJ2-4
CAWMPGPKNIQYF
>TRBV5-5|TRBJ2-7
CASSLGGTLYEQYF
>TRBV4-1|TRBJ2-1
CASSQDETGGYLAEQFF
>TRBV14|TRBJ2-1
CASSQEGLAGISNEQFF
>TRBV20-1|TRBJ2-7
CSARDRFRGDSYEQYF
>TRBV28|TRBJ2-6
CASSLHYPLRFSGANVLTF
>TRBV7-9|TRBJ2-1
CASSLESGRTGNEQFF
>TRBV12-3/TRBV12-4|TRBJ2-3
CASSNSGGASSDTQYF
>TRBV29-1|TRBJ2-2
CSAQGARDTGELFF
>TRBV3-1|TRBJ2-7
CASSNGLTYEQYF
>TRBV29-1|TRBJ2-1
CSVEGAGTAKSYNEQFF
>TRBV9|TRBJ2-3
CASSVATGLAGADTQYF
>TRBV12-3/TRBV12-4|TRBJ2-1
CASSSRTGYNEQFF
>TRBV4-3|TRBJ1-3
CASSQARGLPGNTTYF
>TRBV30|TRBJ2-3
CAWSGPELSTDTQYF
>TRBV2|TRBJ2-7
CAGRDRPYEQYF
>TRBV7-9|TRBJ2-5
CASSRVYQETQYF
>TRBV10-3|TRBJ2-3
CAIRTDTDTQYF
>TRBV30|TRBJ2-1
CAWRSRGLLNEQFF
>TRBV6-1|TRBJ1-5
CASSARQGLMWINQPQHF